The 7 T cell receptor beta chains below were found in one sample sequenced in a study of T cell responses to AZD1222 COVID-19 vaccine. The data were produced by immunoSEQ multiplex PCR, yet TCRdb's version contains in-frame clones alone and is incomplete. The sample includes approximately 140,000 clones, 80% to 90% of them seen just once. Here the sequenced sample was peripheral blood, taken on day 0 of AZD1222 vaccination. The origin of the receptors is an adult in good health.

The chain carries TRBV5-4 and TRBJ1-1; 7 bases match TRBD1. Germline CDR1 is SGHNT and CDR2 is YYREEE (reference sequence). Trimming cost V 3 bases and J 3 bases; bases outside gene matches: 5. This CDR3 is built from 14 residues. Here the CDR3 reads CASSSDRLDTEAFF. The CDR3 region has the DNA TGTGCCAGCAGCTCGGACAGGCTGGACACTGAAGCTTTCTTT.

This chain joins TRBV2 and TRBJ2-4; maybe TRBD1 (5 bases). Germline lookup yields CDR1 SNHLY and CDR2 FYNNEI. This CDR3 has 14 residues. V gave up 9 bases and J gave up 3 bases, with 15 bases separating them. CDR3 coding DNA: TGTGCCAGTACTCCAAGTAGGGGCAAAAACATTCAGTACTTC. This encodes CASTPSRGKNIQYF.

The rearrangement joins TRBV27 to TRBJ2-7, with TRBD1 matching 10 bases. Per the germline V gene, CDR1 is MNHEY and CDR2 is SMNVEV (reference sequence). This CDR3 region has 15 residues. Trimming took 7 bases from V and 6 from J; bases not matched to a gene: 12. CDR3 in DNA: TGTGCCAGCACCCCATCCGGGACAGGGGCAGGCGAGCAGTACTTC. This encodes CASTPSGTGAGEQYF.

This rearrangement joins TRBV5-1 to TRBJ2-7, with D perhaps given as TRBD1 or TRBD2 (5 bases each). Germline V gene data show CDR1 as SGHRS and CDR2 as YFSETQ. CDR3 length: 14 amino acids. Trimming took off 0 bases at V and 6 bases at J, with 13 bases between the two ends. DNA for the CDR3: TGCGCCAGCAGCTTGGCTCCCCAGGGACGCGAGCAGTACTTC. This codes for CASSLAPQGREQYF.

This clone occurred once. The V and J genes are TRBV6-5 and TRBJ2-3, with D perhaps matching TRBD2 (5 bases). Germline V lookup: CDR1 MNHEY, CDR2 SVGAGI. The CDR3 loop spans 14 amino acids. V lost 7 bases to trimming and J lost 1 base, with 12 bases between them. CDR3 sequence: CASNEELGTDTQYF. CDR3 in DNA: TGTGCCAGCAACGAGGAACTAGGCACAGATACGCAGTATTTT.

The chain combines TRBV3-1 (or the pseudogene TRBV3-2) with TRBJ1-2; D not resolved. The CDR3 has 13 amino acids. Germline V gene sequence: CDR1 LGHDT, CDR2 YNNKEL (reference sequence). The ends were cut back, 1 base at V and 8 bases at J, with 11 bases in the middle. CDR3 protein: CASSQVPRGGYTF. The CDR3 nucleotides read TGTGCCAGCAGCCAAGTGCCACGAGGGGGCTACACCTTC.

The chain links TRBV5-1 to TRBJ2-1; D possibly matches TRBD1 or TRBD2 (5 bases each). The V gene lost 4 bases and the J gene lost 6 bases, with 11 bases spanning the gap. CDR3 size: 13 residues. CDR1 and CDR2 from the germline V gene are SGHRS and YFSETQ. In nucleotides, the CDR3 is TGCGCCAGCAGCCCCGAGGGGTTCAATGAGCAGTTCTTC. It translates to CASSPEGFNEQFF.